This T cell receptor beta chain was recovered during a study of blood T cell repertoires in COVID-19. Study details: Samples taken during acute and convalescent COVID-19 were collected in the United States, Italy and Spain. PBMCs, B-cell-depleted T cells, or T cells were the source of the cDNA or gDNA that made up the material.

There are 17 residues in the CDR3. V gave up 6 bases and J gave up 0 bases; unmatched junction bases: 10. Germline V lookup: CDR1 ENHRY, CDR2 SYGVKD. Only in-frame clones appear in the TCRdb table, and some are missing; sequencing was by immunoSEQ multiplex PCR. The repertoire holds under 200,000 clones, with roughly 82% as singletons. The origin of this receptor is a woman in her sixties with acute COVID-19. The chain has TRBV10-3 and TRBJ2-1, with 8 bases that match TRBD2. Source material: PBMCs or T cells enriched from blood (not recorded which). In nucleotides, the CDR3 is TGTGCCATCAGGGGAAACCTAGCGGGTAGCTCCTACAATGAGCAGTTCTTC. This sequence encodes CAIRGNLAGSSYNEQFF.